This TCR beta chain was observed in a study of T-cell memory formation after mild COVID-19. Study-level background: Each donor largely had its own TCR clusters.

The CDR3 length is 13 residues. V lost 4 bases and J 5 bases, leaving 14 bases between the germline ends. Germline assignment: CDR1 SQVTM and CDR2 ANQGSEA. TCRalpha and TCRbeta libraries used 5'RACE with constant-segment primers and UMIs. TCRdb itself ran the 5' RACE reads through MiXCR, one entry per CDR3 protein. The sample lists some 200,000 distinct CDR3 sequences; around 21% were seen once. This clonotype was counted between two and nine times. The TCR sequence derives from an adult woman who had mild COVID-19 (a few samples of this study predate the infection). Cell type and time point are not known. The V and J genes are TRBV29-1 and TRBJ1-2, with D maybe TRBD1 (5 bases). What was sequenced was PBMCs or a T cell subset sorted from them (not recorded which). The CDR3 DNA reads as TGCAGCGTTGTCTCAGGGAACGAGTATGGCTACACCTTC. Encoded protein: CSVVSGNEYGYTF.